One sample yielded the 17 T cell receptor beta chains listed below, sequenced in a study of Graves' ophthalmopathy and Graves' hyperthyroidism. RNA transcripts served as template for amplifying TCR beta CDR3 sequences. The authors performed first-round RT-PCR with HTBI primers and then a second-round multiplex PCR. TCRdb re-analysed the multiplex PCR reads in MiXCR, keeping a single row per CDR3 protein. In the table there are more than 550,000 distinct CDR3 sequences, about two fifths of which are singletons. The sequenced material came from peripheral blood. These receptors were collected from an adult man with Graves' ophthalmopathy.

This clonotype occurred a few times. The rearrangement links TRBV6-1 to TRBJ2-5; tentatively, D is TRBD1 or TRBD2 (5 bases each). CDR1 is MNHNS, CDR2 SASEGT, per germline. This CDR3 has 13 residues. The ends were cut back, 5 bases at V and 5 bases at J, with 12 bases in the middle. CDR3 residues: CASSYRWGETQYF. CDR3 DNA sequence: TGTGCCAGCAGTTACAGATGGGGGGAGACCCAGTACTTC.

V and J are TRBV27 and TRBJ2-7; 8 bases match TRBD1. There are 13 residues in the CDR3. In germline, CDR1 is MNHEY, CDR2 SMNVEV (reference sequence). V was clipped by 5 bases and J by 8 bases; unmatched bases: 8. CDR3 amino acids: CASSISRGRQQYF. The CDR3 DNA reads TGTGCCAGCAGTATTTCCAGGGGGCGTCAGCAGTACTTC.

Notes on this clonotype: Given a much more abundant clone one base away, this may be a read error. V and J are TRBV6-5 and TRBJ1-5; perhaps TRBD1 as D (6 bases). Germline V gene sequence: CDR1 MNHEY, CDR2 SVGAGI. The CDR3 has 15 residues. Trimming cost V 6 bases and J 9 bases, with 21 bases left between them. The CDR3 nucleotides are TGTGCCAGCAGGAAGGCAGGGGCCATTCTATCGCCCCAGCATTTT. Translating it yields CASRKAGAILSPQHF.

This clonotype showed up many times. The chain joins TRBV11-1 to TRBJ2-5; a possible D gene is TRBD2 (6 bases). The germline gives CDR1 SGHAT, CDR2 FQDESV (reference sequence). The CDR3 is made up of 11 amino acids. V lost 8 bases to trimming and J lost 9 bases, with 13 bases between them. CDR3 protein: CASSGGGAQYF. The CDR3 DNA follows: TGTGCCAGCTCCGGGGGTGGGGCCCAGTACTTC.

V gene TRBV29-1 combines with J gene TRBJ1-1; no firm D call. The germline V gene encodes CDR1 SQVTM and CDR2 ANQGSEA. V was trimmed by 8 bases and J by 1 base, leaving 8 bases between them. The CDR3 consists of 11 residues. The DNA for the CDR3 is TGCAGCTTGAACAGGAACACTGAAGCTTTCTTT. Amino acids: CSLNRNTEAFF. The full variable domain, rest sourced from reference TRBV29-1 and TRBJ1-1, is SAVISQKPSRDICQRGTSLTIQCQVDSQVTMMFWYRQQPGQSLTLIATANQGSEATYESGFVIDKFPISRPNLTFSTLTVSNMSPEDSSIYLCSLNRNTEAFFGQGTRLTVV.

The rearrangement uses TRBV29-1 and TRBJ2-5; a possible D gene is TRBD1 (5 bases). Deletions cut 0 bases from V and 1 base from J, with 15 bases between. CDR1 and CDR2 from the germline V gene are SQVTM and ANQGSEA. The CDR3 runs 16 residues. The CDR3, as DNA: TGCAGCGTTGAAGAAAAATCCTTAGGGGCCCAAGAGACCCAGTACTTC. Translation: CSVEEKSLGAQETQYF.

This clonotype was seen ten or more times. This rearrangement joins TRBV10-3 to TRBJ2-2; D may correspond to TRBD1 or TRBD2 (5 bases each). The V and J ends lost 5 bases and 0 bases respectively, with 10 bases between them. The CDR3 loop spans 15 amino acids. Per the germline V gene, CDR1 is ENHRY and CDR2 is SYGVKD. CDR3 sequence reads: CAISSGPPNTGELFF. The CDR3 DNA sequence: TGTGCCATCAGTTCGGGACCGCCGAACACCGGGGAGCTGTTTTTT.

This clonotype was seen only a few times. The rearrangement uses TRBV11-1 and TRBJ2-5, with D unclear. CDR1 is SGHAT and CDR2 is FQDESV in the germline V gene (reference sequence). There are 14 residues in the CDR3. Trimming left V 1 base short and J 3 bases short, with 9 bases between. The CDR3 coding sequence is TGTGCCAGCAGCTTAGGCAGGAGTAAAGAGACCCAGTACTTC. Translating it yields CASSLGRSKETQYF.

This clonotype was counted many times. The J gene is TRBJ2-7, the V gene TRBV7-9; no firm D call. The CDR3 contains 13 residues. CDR1 SEHNR and CDR2 FQNEAQ come from the germline V gene (reference sequence). Trimming took 3 bases from V and 2 from J, leaving 8 bases between them. The CDR3 loop reads CASSLYQAYEQYF. The CDR3 bases are TGTGCCAGCAGCTTGTACCAGGCCTACGAGCAGTACTTC. The full variable domain, in which reference TRBV7-9 and TRBJ2-7 provide the parts outside the CDR3, is DTGVSQNPRHKITKRGQNVTFRCDPISEHNRLYWYRQTLGQGPEFLTYFQNEAQLEKSRLLSDRFSAERPKGSFSTLEIQRTEQGDSAMYLCASSLYQAYEQYFGPGTRLTVT.

The chain has TRBV7-9 and TRBJ1-6; 9 bases align to TRBD1. Germline-derived CDR1 and CDR2 are SEHNR and FQNEAQ (reference sequence). The CDR3 totals 15 residues. The V and J ends lost 5 bases and 5 bases, in that order; junction bases with no gene match: 4. DNA for the CDR3: TGTGCCAGCAGCGCCAGACAGGGGGATAATTCACCCCTCCACTTT. Residues: CASSARQGDNSPLHF. Looking up the rest from reference TRBV7-9 and TRBJ1-6 gives the full variable domain: DTGVSQNPRHKITKRGQNVTFRCDPISEHNRLYWYRQTLGQGPEFLTYFQNEAQLEKSRLLSDRFSAERPKGSFSTLEIQRTEQGDSAMYLCASSARQGDNSPLHFGNGTRLTVT.

The V call is TRBV25-1, the J call TRBJ2-6, with D tentatively TRBD1 (6 bases). This CDR3 is 15 amino acids long. Germline V gene sequence: CDR1 MGHDK, CDR2 SYGVNS. V gave up 8 bases and J gave up 2 bases, with 13 bases separating them. CDR3 sequence reads: CASSPTGPGANVLTF. Written as DNA, the CDR3 is TGTGCCAGCTCACCTACAGGGCCTGGGGCCAACGTCCTGACTTTC. Complete variable domain (other parts from reference TRBV25-1 and TRBJ2-6): EADIYQTPRYLVIGTGKKITLECSQTMGHDKMYWYQQDPGMELHLIHYSYGVNSTEKGDLSSESTVSRIRTEHFPLTLESARPSHTSQYLCASSPTGPGANVLTFGAGSRLTVL.

The chain combines TRBV7-2 with TRBJ2-3; 7 bases match TRBD2. CDR3 length: 15 residues. In germline, CDR1 is SGHTA, CDR2 FQGNSA. With 5 bases clipped from V and 6 bases from J, the junction kept 11 bases outside the gene matches. The CDR3: CASSRKSGTIDTQYF. The CDR3 DNA reads as TGTGCCAGCAGCCGGAAGAGCGGGACTATCGATACGCAGTATTTT.

In regard to this clonotype: At one boundary the junction diverges from the germline segment, which might be a read error. The J gene is TRBJ1-2, the V gene TRBV18, with D tentatively TRBD1 (6 bases). The CDR3 consists of 14 residues. CDR1 is KGHSH and CDR2 is LQKENI in the germline V gene. Written as DNA, the CDR3 is TGTGCCGGCTCACCACAGGGCTCCCTTTATGGCTACACCTTC. It encodes CAGSPQGSLYGYTF.

A word on this clonotype: This could be a read error, since a much larger clone is one nucleotide away. The chain links TRBV19 to TRBJ2-5, with TRBD1 as a possible D gene (6 bases). The germline gives CDR1 LNHDA, CDR2 SQIVND (reference sequence). The CDR3 has 15 residues. The CDR3 nucleotides are TGTGCCAGTAGTATAGGCTTTGGGGGCGAAGAGATCCAGTACTTC. Residues: CASSIGFGGEEIQYF.

The sample holds many counts of this clonotype. The rearrangement links TRBV4-2 to TRBJ1-3; unclear D gene. CDR3 size: 15 residues. The V gene lost 1 base and the J gene lost 2 bases, with 9 bases spanning the gap. CDR1 is LGHNA and CDR2 is YNFKEQ in the germline V gene. The CDR3 sequence is CASSQARMPGNTIYF. CDR3 sequence (DNA): TGTGCCAGCAGCCAAGCCAGGATGCCTGGAAACACCATATATTTT.

This clonotype was seen only a few times. Mismatch with germline at one junction end may stem from a read error. The V call is TRBV2, the J call TRBJ2-7, with unresolved D. The CDR3 is 17 residues long. Per germline, CDR1 SNHLY and CDR2 FYNNEI. In DNA, the CDR3 is TGCGCCAGCAGCCAGCCCGCGGCACTACGGAACTCCTACGAGCAGTACTTC. Translated: CASSQPAALRNSYEQYF.

The rearrangement joins TRBV25-1 to TRBJ1-6; no reliable D call. The CDR3 length is 16 residues. The V end was cut by 8 bases, the J end by 5 bases, with 19 bases between. CDR1 and CDR2 (germline): MGHDK, SYGVNS. CDR3 sequence (DNA): TGTGCCAGCGTGGATCTTGGTAGAGAGGATAATTCACCCCTCCACTTT. It translates to CASVDLGREDNSPLHF.